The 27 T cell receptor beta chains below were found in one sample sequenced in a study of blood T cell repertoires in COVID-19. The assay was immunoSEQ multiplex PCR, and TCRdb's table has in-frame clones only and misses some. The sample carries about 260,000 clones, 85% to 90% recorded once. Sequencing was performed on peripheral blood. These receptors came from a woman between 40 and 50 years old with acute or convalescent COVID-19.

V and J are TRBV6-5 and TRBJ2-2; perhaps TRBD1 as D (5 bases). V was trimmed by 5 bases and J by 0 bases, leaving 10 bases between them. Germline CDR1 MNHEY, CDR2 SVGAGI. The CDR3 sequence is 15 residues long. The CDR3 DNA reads TGTGCCAGCAGTCGAGACAGCGCGAACACCGGGGAGCTGTTTTTT. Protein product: CASSRDSANTGELFF.

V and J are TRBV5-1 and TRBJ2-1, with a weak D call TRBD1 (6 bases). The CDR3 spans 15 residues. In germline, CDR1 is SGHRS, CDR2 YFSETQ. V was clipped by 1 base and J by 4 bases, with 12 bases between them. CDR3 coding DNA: TGCGCCAGCAGCTTGACCGGGACAACTTACAATGAGCAGTTCTTC. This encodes CASSLTGTTYNEQFF. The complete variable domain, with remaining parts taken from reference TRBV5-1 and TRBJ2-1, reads KAGVTQTPRYLIKTRGQQVTLSCSPISGHRSVSWYQQTPGQGLQFLFEYFSETQRNKGNFPGRFSGRQFSNSRSEMNVSTLELGDSALYLCASSLTGTTYNEQFFGPGTRLTVL.

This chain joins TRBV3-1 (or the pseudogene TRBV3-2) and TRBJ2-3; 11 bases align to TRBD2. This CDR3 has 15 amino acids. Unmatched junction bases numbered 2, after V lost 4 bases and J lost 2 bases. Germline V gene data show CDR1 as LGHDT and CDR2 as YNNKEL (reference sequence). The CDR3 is CASSRTSGYTDTQYF. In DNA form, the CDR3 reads TGTGCCAGCAGCCGGACTAGCGGGTACACAGATACGCAGTATTTT.

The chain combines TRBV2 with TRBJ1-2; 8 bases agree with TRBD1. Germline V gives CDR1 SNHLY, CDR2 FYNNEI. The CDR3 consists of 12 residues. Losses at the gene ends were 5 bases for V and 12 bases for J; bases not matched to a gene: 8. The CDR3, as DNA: TGTGCCAGCAGTACCTCGGACAGGGACGACACCTTC. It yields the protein CASSTSDRDDTF.

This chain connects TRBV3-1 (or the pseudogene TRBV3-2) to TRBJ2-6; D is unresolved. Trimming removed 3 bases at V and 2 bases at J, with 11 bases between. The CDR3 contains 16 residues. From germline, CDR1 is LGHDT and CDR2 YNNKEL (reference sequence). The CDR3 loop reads CASSQRPPPGANVLTF. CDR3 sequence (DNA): TGTGCCAGCAGCCAGAGGCCCCCCCCTGGGGCCAACGTCCTGACTTTC.

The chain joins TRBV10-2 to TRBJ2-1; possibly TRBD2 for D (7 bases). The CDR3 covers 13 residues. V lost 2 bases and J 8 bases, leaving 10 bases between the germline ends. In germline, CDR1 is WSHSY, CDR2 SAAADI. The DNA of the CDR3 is TGCGCCAGCAGTGAGGGGGGGGCCGATGAGCAGTTCTTC. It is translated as CASSEGGADEQFF.

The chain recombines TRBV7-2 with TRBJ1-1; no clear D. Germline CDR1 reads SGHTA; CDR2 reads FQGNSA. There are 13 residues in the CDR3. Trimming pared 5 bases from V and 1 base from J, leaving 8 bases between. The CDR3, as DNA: TGTGCCAGCAGCATACGACAGAACACTGAAGCTTTCTTT. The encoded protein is CASSIRQNTEAFF.

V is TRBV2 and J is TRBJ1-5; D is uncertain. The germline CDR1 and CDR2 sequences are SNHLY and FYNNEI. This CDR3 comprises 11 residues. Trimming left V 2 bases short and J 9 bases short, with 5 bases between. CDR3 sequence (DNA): TGTGCCAGCAGTGAAAGCGGGCCCCAGCATTTT. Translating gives CASSESGPQHF.

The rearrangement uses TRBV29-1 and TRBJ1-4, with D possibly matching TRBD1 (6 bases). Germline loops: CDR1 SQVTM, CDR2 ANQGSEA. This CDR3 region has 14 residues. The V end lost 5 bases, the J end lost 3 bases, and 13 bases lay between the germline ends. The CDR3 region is CSVLKQGSNEKLFF. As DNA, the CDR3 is TGCAGCGTTCTCAAACAGGGATCTAATGAAAAACTGTTTTTT.

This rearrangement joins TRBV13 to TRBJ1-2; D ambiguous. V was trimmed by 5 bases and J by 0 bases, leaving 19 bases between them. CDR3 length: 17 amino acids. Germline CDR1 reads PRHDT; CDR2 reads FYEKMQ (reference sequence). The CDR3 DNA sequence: TGTGCCAGCAGCCCAGCCTTCTTCAGGTTCTCTAACTATGGCTACACCTTC. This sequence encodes CASSPAFFRFSNYGYTF.

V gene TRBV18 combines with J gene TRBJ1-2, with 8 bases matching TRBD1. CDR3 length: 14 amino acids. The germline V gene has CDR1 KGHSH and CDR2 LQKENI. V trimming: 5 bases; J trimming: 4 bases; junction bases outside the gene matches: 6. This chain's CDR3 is CASSAGGASYGYTF. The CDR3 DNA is TGTGCCAGCTCAGCAGGGGGCGCGAGCTATGGCTACACCTTC.

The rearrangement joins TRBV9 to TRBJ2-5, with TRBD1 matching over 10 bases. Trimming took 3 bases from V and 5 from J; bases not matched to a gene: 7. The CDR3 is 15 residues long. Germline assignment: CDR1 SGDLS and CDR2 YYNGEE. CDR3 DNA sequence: TGTGCCAGCAGCGCCCGACAGGGGGCGGGGGAGACCCAGTACTTC. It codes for CASSARQGAGETQYF.

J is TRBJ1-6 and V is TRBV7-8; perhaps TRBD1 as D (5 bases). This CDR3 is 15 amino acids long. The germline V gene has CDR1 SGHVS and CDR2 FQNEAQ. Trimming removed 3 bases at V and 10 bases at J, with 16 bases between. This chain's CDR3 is CASSFSGGDGSPLHF. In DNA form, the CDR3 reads TGTGCCAGCAGCTTTTCAGGAGGGGATGGATCACCCCTCCACTTT.

The CDR3 reads CASSPLRQGSSEAFF. In DNA form, the CDR3 reads TGTGCCAGCAGCCCCTTGCGACAGGGGTCCTCTGAAGCTTTCTTT. The chain recombines TRBV7-2 with TRBJ1-1; 8 positions agree with TRBD1. The CDR3 length is 15 residues. Germline CDR1 SGHTA, CDR2 FQGNSA. Losses at the gene ends were 5 bases for V and 6 bases for J; bases not matched to a gene: 11.

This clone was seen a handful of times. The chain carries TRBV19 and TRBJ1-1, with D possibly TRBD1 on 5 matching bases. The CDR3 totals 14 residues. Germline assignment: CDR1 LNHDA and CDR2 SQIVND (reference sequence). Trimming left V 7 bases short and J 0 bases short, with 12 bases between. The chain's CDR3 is CASTRGGLNTEAFF. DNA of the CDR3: TGTGCCAGTACCCGGGGGGGGTTGAACACTGAAGCTTTCTTT.

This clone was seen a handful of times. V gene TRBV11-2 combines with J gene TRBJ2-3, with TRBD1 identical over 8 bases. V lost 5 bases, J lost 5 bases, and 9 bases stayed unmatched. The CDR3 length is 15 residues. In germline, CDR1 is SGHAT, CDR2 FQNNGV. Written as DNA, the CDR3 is TGTGCCAGCAGCCGTTCAGGGGGCGCGGTAGATACGCAGTATTTT. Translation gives CASSRSGGAVDTQYF.

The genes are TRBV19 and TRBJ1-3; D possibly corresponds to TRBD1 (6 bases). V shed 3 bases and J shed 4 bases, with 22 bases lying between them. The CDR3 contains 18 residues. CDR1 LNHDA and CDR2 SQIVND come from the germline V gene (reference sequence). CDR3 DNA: TGTGCCAGTAGTATCCGGGACAAGGGTACAGTGTACGGAAACACCATATATTTT. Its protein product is CASSIRDKGTVYGNTIYF.

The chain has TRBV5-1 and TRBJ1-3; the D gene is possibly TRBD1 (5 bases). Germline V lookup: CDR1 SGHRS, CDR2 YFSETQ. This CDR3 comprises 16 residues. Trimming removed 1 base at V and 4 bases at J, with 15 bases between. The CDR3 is CASSLSRDWGGNTIYF. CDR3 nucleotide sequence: TGCGCCAGCAGCTTGTCCCGGGACTGGGGAGGAAACACCATATATTTT.

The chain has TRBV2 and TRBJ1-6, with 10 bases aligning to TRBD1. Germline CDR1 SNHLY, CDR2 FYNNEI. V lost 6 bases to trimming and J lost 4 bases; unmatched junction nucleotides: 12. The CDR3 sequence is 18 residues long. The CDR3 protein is CASRLAVPGQGYNSPLHF. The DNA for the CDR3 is TGTGCCAGCAGGCTTGCCGTCCCGGGACAGGGGTATAATTCACCCCTCCACTTT.

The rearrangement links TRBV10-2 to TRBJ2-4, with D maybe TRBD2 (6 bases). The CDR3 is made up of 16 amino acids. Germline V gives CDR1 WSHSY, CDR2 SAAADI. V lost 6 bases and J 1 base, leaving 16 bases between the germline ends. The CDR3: CASRGGAWTAKNIQYF. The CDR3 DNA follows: TGCGCCAGCAGGGGCGGGGCTTGGACGGCCAAAAACATTCAGTACTTC.

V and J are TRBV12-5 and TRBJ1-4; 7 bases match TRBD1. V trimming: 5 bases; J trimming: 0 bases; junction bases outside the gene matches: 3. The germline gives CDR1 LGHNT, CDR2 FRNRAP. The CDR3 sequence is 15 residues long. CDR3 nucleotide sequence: TGTGCTAGTGGTCCGCAGGGGGCAACTAATGAAAAACTGTTTTTT. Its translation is CASGPQGATNEKLFF.

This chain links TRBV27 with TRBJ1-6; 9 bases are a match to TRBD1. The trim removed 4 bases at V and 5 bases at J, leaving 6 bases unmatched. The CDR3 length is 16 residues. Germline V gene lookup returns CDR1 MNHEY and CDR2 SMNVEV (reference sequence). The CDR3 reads CASSWYRGPDNSPLHF. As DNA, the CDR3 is TGTGCCAGCAGTTGGTACAGGGGGCCGGATAATTCACCCCTCCACTTT.

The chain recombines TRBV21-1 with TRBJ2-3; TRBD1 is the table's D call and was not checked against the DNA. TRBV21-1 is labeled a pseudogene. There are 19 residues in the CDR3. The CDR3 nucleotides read TGTGCCAGCAGCAAAGGAACCTTGACAGGGGTCCTTAGCACAGATACGCAGTATTTT. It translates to CASSKGTLTGVLSTDTQYF.

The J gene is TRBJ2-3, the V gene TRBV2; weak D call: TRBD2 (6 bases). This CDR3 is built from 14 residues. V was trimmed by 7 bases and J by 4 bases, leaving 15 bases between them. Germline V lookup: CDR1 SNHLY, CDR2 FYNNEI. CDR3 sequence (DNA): TGTGCCAGCATGGGCGGGGAGGCGGCAGATACGCAGTATTTT. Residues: CASMGGEAADTQYF.

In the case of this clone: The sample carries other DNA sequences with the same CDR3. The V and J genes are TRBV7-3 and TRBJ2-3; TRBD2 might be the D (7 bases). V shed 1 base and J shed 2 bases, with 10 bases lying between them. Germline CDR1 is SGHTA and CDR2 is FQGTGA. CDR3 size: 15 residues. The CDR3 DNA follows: TGTGCCAGCAGCTTAAGAGGGGGGGCCACAGATACGCAGTATTTT. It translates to CASSLRGGATDTQYF.

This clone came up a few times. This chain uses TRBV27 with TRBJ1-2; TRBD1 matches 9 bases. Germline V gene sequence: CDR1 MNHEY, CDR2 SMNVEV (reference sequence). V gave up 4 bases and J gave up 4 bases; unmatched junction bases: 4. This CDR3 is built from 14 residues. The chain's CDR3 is CASSSSGQGYGYTF. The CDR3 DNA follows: TGTGCCAGCAGTTCGTCGGGACAGGGCTATGGCTACACCTTC.

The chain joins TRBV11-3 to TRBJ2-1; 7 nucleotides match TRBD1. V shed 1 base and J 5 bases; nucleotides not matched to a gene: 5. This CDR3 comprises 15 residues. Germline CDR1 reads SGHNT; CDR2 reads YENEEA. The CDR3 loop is CASSLVATGNNEQFF. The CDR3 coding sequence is TGTGCCAGCAGCTTAGTGGCGACAGGGAACAATGAGCAGTTCTTC.